A single sample gave rise to the 6 T cell receptor beta chains below, sequenced in a study of OX40 agonist ivuxolimab in advanced cancers. Generated by immunoSEQ multiplex PCR, the TCRdb table keeps only in-frame clones and is missing some. The top ten hold 0.4% to 0.55% of the sample, which has tens of thousands of clones, about 90% seen once. The material was CD4+ or CD8+ T cells sorted from blood, obtained in a trial of the OX40 agonist ivuxolimab. These receptors originate from an adult with an advanced solid tumor such as melanoma, head and neck, liver or kidney cancer.

The chain uses TRBV10-3 and TRBJ2-2; tentatively, D is TRBD1 (5 bases). V lost 4 bases, J lost 5 bases, and 11 bases lay in between. CDR3 size: 14 residues. Per the germline V gene, CDR1 is ENHRY and CDR2 is SYGVKD. The CDR3 DNA reads TGTGCCATCAGTGGACAGACAGCTACCGGGGAGCTGTTTTTT. This codes for CAISGQTATGELFF.

The chain is built from TRBV10-3 and TRBJ1-2, with D perhaps TRBD1 (5 bases). The CDR3 totals 13 residues. CDR1 and CDR2 (germline): ENHRY, SYGVKD. Trimming left V 3 bases short and J 3 bases short, with 8 bases between. CDR3: CAISDRVDYGYTF. The CDR3 nucleotides read TGTGCCATCAGTGACAGGGTCGACTATGGCTACACCTTC.

The chain is built from TRBV6-6 and TRBJ2-5, with D perhaps TRBD2 (5 bases). The J call may be in error: the DNA end matches TRBJ2-7 better. The CDR3 has 16 residues. The germline gives CDR1 MNHNY, CDR2 SVGAGI (reference sequence). The CDR3 loop reads CASSSPPGRIPYEQYF. The DNA for the CDR3 is TGTGCCAGCAGTTCTCCCCCGGGAAGGATACCCTACGAGCAGTACTTC.

The rearrangement uses TRBV6-6 and TRBJ2-2, with 7 nucleotides matching TRBD1. Germline V lookup: CDR1 MNHNY, CDR2 SVGAGI (reference sequence). CDR3 length equals 14 residues. The V segment lost 0 bases and the J segment 5 bases; nucleotides outside the gene matches: 0. CDR3 region: CASSYSTGTGELFF. The CDR3 DNA follows: TGTGCCAGCAGTTACTCGACAGGGACCGGGGAGCTGTTTTTT.

A few counts support this clone. The rearrangement joins TRBV6-5 to TRBJ2-1; no clear D gene. Per germline, CDR1 MNHEY and CDR2 SVGAGI. V was trimmed by 2 bases and J by 0 bases, leaving 8 bases between them. This CDR3 is 15 amino acids long. The CDR3: CASSYTPSSYNEQFF. The CDR3, as DNA: TGTGCCAGCAGTTACACTCCAAGCTCCTACAATGAGCAGTTCTTC.

This clone was counted only a few times. This chain links TRBV5-1 with TRBJ1-4; perhaps TRBD1 as D (6 bases). The CDR3 is 12 amino acids. Looked up from germline, CDR1 is SGHRS and CDR2 is YFSETQ. V shed 2 bases and J shed 12 bases, with 11 bases lying between them. CDR3 sequence (DNA): TGCGCCAGCAGCTTCTCAGGGGAGCAACTGTTTTTT. Its protein product is CASSFSGEQLFF. Drawing the rest from reference TRBV5-1 and TRBJ1-4, the complete variable domain is KAGVTQTPRYLIKTRGQQVTLSCSPISGHRSVSWYQQTPGQGLQFLFEYFSETQRNKGNFPGRFSGRQFSNSRSEMNVSTLELGDSALYLCASSFSGEQLFFGSGTQLSVL.